These 15 T cell receptor beta chains were sequenced from one sample in a study of shared clonotypes between healthy human individuals. Some clones are missing from TCRdb's copy, which holds only in-frame ones; the method was immunoSEQ multiplex PCR. Among roughly 2,300,000 clones, under 95% were seen once, and the ten largest hold 0.37%. Sequencing was carried out using naive CD4+ T cells from PBMCs. Sample subset: CD45RA+ positively selected. All receptors come from a man younger than 30 in good health. Some clones in this sample may be carry-over from other donors' samples.

The V and J genes are TRBV28 and TRBJ1-3; possibly TRBD1 for D (6 bases). The V end lost 3 bases, the J end lost 5 bases, and 8 bases lay between the germline ends. Germline lookup yields CDR1 MDHEN and CDR2 SYDVKM. CDR3 length equals 13 residues. The CDR3 loop is CASSFRDRNTIYF. The DNA of the CDR3 is TGTGCCAGCAGTTTTCGGGACAGAAACACCATATATTTT.

The chain recombines TRBV28 with TRBJ2-5; tentative D call: TRBD1 (5 bases). The ends were cut back, 7 bases at V and 5 bases at J, with 20 bases in the middle. This CDR3 is built from 15 residues. Germline CDR1 and CDR2: MDHEN and SYDVKM. CDR3 sequence: CASNSGQGLGETQYF. CDR3 nucleotide sequence: TGTGCCAGCAACTCTGGGCAGGGTCTCGGGGAGACCCAGTACTTC.

The J gene is TRBJ1-1, the V gene TRBV6-1; no clear D gene. Per the germline V gene, CDR1 is MNHNS and CDR2 is SASEGT. The CDR3 runs to 12 residues. Trimming stripped 5 bases from V and 6 bases from J, with 10 bases between. The DNA for the CDR3 is TGTGCCAGCAGTCCGCGACTGTCTGAAGCTTTCTTT. Translated, it gives CASSPRLSEAFF.

As regards this clone: In the same sample, other DNA sequences code for this CDR3. This chain connects TRBV5-1 to TRBJ2-5, with 10 bases that match TRBD1. V dropped 2 bases and J dropped 3; count of bases not matched to a gene: 4. Germline lookup yields CDR1 SGHRS and CDR2 YFSETQ. This CDR3 comprises 15 residues. The DNA of the CDR3 is TGCGCCAGCAGCTTAACCGGGACAGGGGAAGAGACCCAGTACTTC. Amino acid sequence: CASSLTGTGEETQYF.

CDR3: CAATSFGYNEQFF. Written as DNA, the CDR3 is TGTGCCGCGACTTCCTTCGGGTACAATGAGCAGTTCTTC. The V gene is TRBV7-8, the J gene TRBJ2-1; unclear D gene. Between the trimmed V and J ends, which lost 11 bases and 4 bases, there was a span of 15 bases. CDR1 is SGHVS, CDR2 FQNEAQ, per germline. This CDR3 is 13 amino acids long. The variable domain in full, completed from reference TRBV7-8 and TRBJ2-1, reads GAGVSQSPRYKVAKRGQDVALRCDPISGHVSLFWYQQALGQGPEFLTYFQNEAQLDKSGLPSDRFFAERPEGSVSTLKIQRTQQEDSAVYLCAATSFGYNEQFFGPGTRLTVL.

The chain carries TRBV7-2 and TRBJ1-3; 10 bases align to TRBD1. This CDR3 is built from 15 residues. With 5 bases clipped from V and 2 bases from J, the junction kept 3 bases outside the gene matches. Germline V gives CDR1 SGHTA, CDR2 FQGNSA. CDR3 bases: TGTGCCAGCAGCCAAGGACAGGGGGCTGGAAACACCATATATTTT. It specifies CASSQGQGAGNTIYF.

The gene calls are TRBV11-2 and TRBJ2-1; the D gene could be TRBD1 or TRBD2 (5 bases each). The CDR3 spans 15 residues. V shed 4 bases and J shed 2 bases, with 12 bases lying between them. CDR1 SGHAT and CDR2 FQNNGV come from the germline V gene. DNA of the CDR3: TGTGCCAGCAGCTCCCGGGGCCCTCCCTACAATGAGCAGTTCTTC. Its translation is CASSSRGPPYNEQFF.

The V and J genes are TRBV27 and TRBJ2-7; no firm D call. The CDR3 consists of 15 residues. Germline V lookup: CDR1 MNHEY, CDR2 SMNVEV (reference sequence). The germline V and J ends were trimmed by 4 bases and 0 bases, with 13 bases remaining between them. CDR3 sequence (DNA): TGTGCCAGCAGTTCGGAGCGTTGGAGCTCCTACGAGCAGTACTTC. It translates to CASSSERWSSYEQYF.

This clone appeared once. The chain carries TRBV4-2 and TRBJ2-7, with 8 nucleotides matching TRBD2. In germline, CDR1 is LGHNA, CDR2 YNFKEQ. The CDR3 runs 16 residues. J lost 4 bases, V lost 0 bases, and 8 bases had no gene match. The CDR3 DNA follows: TGTGCCAGCAGCCAAGATGTGAGTAGCGGGATGTACGAGCAGTACTTC. This gives the protein CASSQDVSSGMYEQYF.

The rearrangement joins TRBV7-2 to TRBJ1-3, with D unclear. Trimming shortened V by 3 bases and J by 0 bases, and 9 bases separated the two germline ends. The CDR3 is 15 residues long. Germline V CDR1 and CDR2: SGHTA, FQGNSA. For the CDR3, the DNA is TGTGCCAGCAGCTTCGGGCAGTTCTCTGGAAACACCATATATTTT. It is translated as CASSFGQFSGNTIYF. Looking up the rest from reference TRBV7-2 and TRBJ1-3 gives the full variable domain: GAGVSQSPSNKVTEKGKDVELRCDPISGHTALYWYRQSLGQGLEFLIYFQGNSAPDKSGLPSDRFSAERTGGSVSTLTIQRTQQEDSAVYLCASSFGQFSGNTIYFGEGSWLTVV.

Remarks on this clone: Other DNA sequences from this sample encode an identical CDR3 as well. The chain has TRBV14 and TRBJ2-3; D not resolved. From germline, CDR1 is SGHDN and CDR2 FVKESK. This CDR3 contains 11 residues. Trimming took off 3 bases at V and 4 bases at J, with 2 bases between the two ends. CDR3 sequence reads: CASSHSDTQYF. The DNA for the CDR3 is TGTGCCAGCAGCCACTCAGATACGCAGTATTTT.

The chain uses TRBV5-6 and TRBJ2-1; D is unresolved. This CDR3 spans 15 amino acids. The V gene's germline CDR1 is SGHDT and CDR2 YYEEEE. Trimming pared 1 base from V and 3 bases from J, leaving 11 bases between. The CDR3 protein is CASSLNELNYNEQFF. In DNA, the CDR3 is TGTGCCAGCAGCTTGAATGAACTGAACTACAATGAGCAGTTCTTC.

This chain links TRBV2 with TRBJ2-5, with TRBD1 matching over 9 bases. Germline V gives CDR1 SNHLY, CDR2 FYNNEI. The CDR3 totals 13 residues. J gave up 4 bases and V 7 bases, and 4 bases lay outside the gene matches. CDR3 bases: TGTGCCAGCACCGCGACAGGGGGAGAGACCCAGTACTTC. Amino acid sequence: CASTATGGETQYF.

The V and J genes are TRBV2 and TRBJ2-1; 7 bases line up with TRBD2. V trimming: 5 bases; J trimming: 1 base; junction bases outside the gene matches: 2. The CDR3 consists of 14 residues. Germline CDR1 is SNHLY and CDR2 is FYNNEI. CDR3 sequence (DNA): TGTGCCAGCAGTCGACTAGCATCCTACAATGAGCAGTTCTTC. As protein: CASSRLASYNEQFF.

The V gene is TRBV5-1, the J gene TRBJ1-2, with 7 bases fitting TRBD1. V shed 7 bases and J 8 bases; nucleotides not matched to a gene: 11. Germline CDR1 and CDR2: SGHRS and YFSETQ. CDR3 length: 13 amino acids. As DNA, the CDR3 is TGCGCCAGCTCCCAAGGGGGCGCAGGCGGCTACACCTTC. Translating gives CASSQGGAGGYTF.